These 32 T cell receptor beta chains originate from one sample sequenced in a study of OX40 agonist ivuxolimab in advanced cancers. Libraries were prepared by immunoSEQ multiplex PCR; TCRdb keeps only in-frame clonotypes and omits some of them. The sample shows about 72,000 clones, over 75% of them seen only once. Specimen: CD4+ or CD8+ T cells sorted from blood, collected in a trial of the OX40 agonist ivuxolimab. The receptors originated from an adult with an advanced solid tumor such as melanoma, head and neck, liver or kidney cancer.

J is TRBJ2-1 and V is TRBV21-1; the D call of TRBD2 is as the table states it, not checked on the DNA. TRBV21-1 represents a pseudogene. The CDR3 is 14 amino acids. The CDR3 reads CAIQAGGPYNEQFF. CDR3 DNA sequence: TGTGCCATCCAAGCGGGGGGGCCCTACAATGAGCAGTTCTTC.

J is TRBJ2-3 and V is TRBV7-3; D tentatively reads TRBD1 or TRBD2 (5 bases each). In germline, CDR1 is SGHTA, CDR2 FQGTGA. V gave up 5 bases and J gave up 6 bases, with 24 bases separating them. The CDR3 runs to 17 residues. The CDR3 here is CASSPASGRLTPDTQYF. CDR3 DNA sequence: TGTGCCAGCAGCCCAGCGTCGGGACGTCTAACTCCGGATACGCAGTATTTT.

The V and J genes are TRBV5-6 and TRBJ2-7; 10 bases map to TRBD1. CDR1 and CDR2 from the germline V gene are SGHDT and YYEEEE. This CDR3 contains 14 residues. Unmatched junction bases numbered 4, after V lost 4 bases and J lost 3 bases. The CDR3 DNA reads as TGTGCCAGCAGCAAGACAGGGGGCGGCTACGAGCAGTACTTC. Amino acids: CASSKTGGGYEQYF.

This rearrangement joins TRBV7-9 to TRBJ2-2; 8 nucleotides line up with TRBD2. CDR3 length: 16 amino acids. The germline gives CDR1 SEHNR, CDR2 FQNEAQ (reference sequence). J was trimmed by 5 bases and V by 5 bases; bases with no gene match: 10. In DNA, the CDR3 is TGTGCCAGCAGCCTTCCGGGACTAGTAAATACCGGGGAGCTGTTTTTT. Its translation: CASSLPGLVNTGELFF. The whole variable domain, remainder taken from reference TRBV7-9 and TRBJ2-2, is DTGVSQNPRHKITKRGQNVTFRCDPISEHNRLYWYRQTLGQGPEFLTYFQNEAQLEKSRLLSDRFSAERPKGSFSTLEIQRTEQGDSAMYLCASSLPGLVNTGELFFGEGSRLTVL.

This chain connects TRBV30 to TRBJ2-5; TRBD1 might be the D (6 bases). Germline-derived CDR1 and CDR2 are GTSNPN and SVGIG (reference sequence). V was clipped by 2 bases and J by 5 bases, with 15 bases between them. CDR3 length equals 14 residues. CDR3 nucleotides: TGTGCCTGGAGTCAAAAACAGGGTCACGAGACCCAGTACTTC. It is translated as CAWSQKQGHETQYF.

The chain is built from TRBV5-4 and TRBJ2-1, with 7 bases fitting TRBD2. Unmatched junction bases numbered 5, after V lost 6 bases and J lost 8 bases. Germline CDR1 is SGHNT and CDR2 is YYREEE (reference sequence). The CDR3 has 12 residues. CDR3 nucleotide sequence: TGTGCCAGCAAAGGAGGGAGGGATGAGCAGTTCTTC. It codes for CASKGGRDEQFF.

Regarding this clone: One end of the junction varies from germline; a read error may be responsible. This chain uses TRBV6-6 with TRBJ1-6; D is ambiguous. CDR1 and CDR2 (germline): MNHNY, SVGAGI (reference sequence). The CDR3 has 12 residues. The CDR3 here is CASTPGQGYLYF. As DNA, the CDR3 is TGTGCCAGCACTCCGGGCCAAGGTTACCTCTACTTT.

The chain couples TRBV4-1 to TRBJ1-5, with 9 nucleotides matching TRBD1. Losses at the gene ends were 3 bases for V and 6 bases for J; bases not matched to a gene: 12. The CDR3 loop spans 17 amino acids. Germline CDR1 is MGHRA and CDR2 is YSYEKL. The CDR3 region is CASSHTRDREGSQPQHF. The CDR3 DNA sequence: TGCGCCAGCAGCCACACCCGGGACAGGGAGGGTAGTCAGCCCCAGCATTTT.

The chain has TRBV28 and TRBJ1-5; possibly TRBD1 for D (5 bases). Germline assignment: CDR1 MDHEN and CDR2 SYDVKM. This CDR3 has 14 residues. Between the trimmed V and J ends, which lost 3 bases and 4 bases, there was a span of 10 bases. The CDR3 here is CASSLSGLNQPQHF. The CDR3 bases are TGTGCCAGCAGTTTGTCAGGGTTGAATCAGCCCCAGCATTTT.

The V and J genes are TRBV7-3 and TRBJ2-1, with TRBD2 matching 10 bases. This CDR3 contains 17 residues. V dropped 4 bases and J dropped 7; count of bases not matched to a gene: 13. Germline V gene data show CDR1 as SGHTA and CDR2 as FQGTGA. For the CDR3, the DNA is TGTGCCAGCAGCTCAGCCCGAGGGAGCGGGAGGGCGAATGAGCAGTTCTTC. Amino acids: CASSSARGSGRANEQFF.

The genes are TRBV29-1 and TRBJ1-2; D perhaps matches TRBD1 (6 bases). The CDR3 loop spans 13 amino acids. Trimming shortened V by 3 bases and J by 5 bases, and 13 bases separated the two germline ends. CDR1 and CDR2 (germline): SQVTM, ANQGSEA. The chain's CDR3 is CSVDGQGIYGYTF. The CDR3 DNA sequence: TGCAGCGTTGATGGTCAGGGGATATATGGCTACACCTTC.

This chain links TRBV9 with TRBJ1-5; no reliable D call. Trimming shortened V by 0 bases and J by 6 bases, and 13 bases separated the two germline ends. The CDR3 is made up of 15 amino acids. Germline CDR1 is SGDLS and CDR2 is YYNGEE. The CDR3 reads CASSVAAASGQPQHF. The CDR3 DNA reads TGTGCCAGCAGCGTAGCGGCGGCCTCGGGTCAGCCCCAGCATTTT. The entire variable domain, with the rest obtained from reference TRBV9 and TRBJ1-5, is as follows: DSGVTQTPKHLITATGQRVTLRCSPRSGDLSVYWYQQSLDQGLQFLIQYYNGEERAKGNILERFSAQQFPDLHSELNLSSLELGDSALYFCASSVAAASGQPQHFGDGTRLSIL.

This rearrangement joins TRBV28 to TRBJ1-2, with D uncertain. The CDR3 consists of 12 residues. V lost 6 bases and J 5 bases, leaving 10 bases between the germline ends. Germline assignment: CDR1 MDHEN and CDR2 SYDVKM. The DNA of the CDR3 is TGTGCCAGCAGCGACCTTACTTATGGCTACACCTTC. This gives the protein CASSDLTYGYTF.

In nucleotides, the CDR3 is TGTGCCAGCTCACCGGGAACAGGGAGAGGTAGCAATCAGCCCCAGCATTTT. This translates into CASSPGTGRGSNQPQHF. The V call is TRBV18, the J call TRBJ1-5; weak D call: TRBD1 (6 bases). With 3 bases removed from V and 0 bases from J, the gap between germline ends came to 15 bases. The CDR3 is 17 residues long. Germline assignment: CDR1 KGHSH and CDR2 LQKENI.

This clone has only a few counts. The chain couples TRBV30 to TRBJ1-5; D uncertain. The CDR3 loop spans 13 amino acids. The V end lost 2 bases, the J end lost 5 bases, and 10 bases lay between the germline ends. Germline lookup yields CDR1 GTSNPN and CDR2 SVGIG (reference sequence). In DNA form, the CDR3 reads TGTGCCTGGAGTTATGGTCAGGATCAGCCCCAGCATTTT. The encoded protein is CAWSYGQDQPQHF. The whole variable domain, filled in from reference TRBV30 and TRBJ1-5, reads SQTIHQWPATLVQPVGSPLSLECTVEGTSNPNLYWYRQAAGRGLQLLFYSVGIGQISSEVPQNLSASRPQDRQFILSSKKLLLSDSGFYLCAWSYGQDQPQHFGDGTRLSIL.

The CDR3, as DNA: TGCAGCGTTGAAGACGGCGCGGGAAACTACAATGAGCAGTTCTTC. This gives the protein CSVEDGAGNYNEQFF. The gene calls are TRBV29-1 and TRBJ2-1; D may be TRBD2 (6 bases). The germline V gene has CDR1 SQVTM and CDR2 ANQGSEA. Trimming stripped 0 bases from V and 3 bases from J, with 12 bases between. This CDR3 is 15 amino acids long.

The V call is TRBV7-2, the J call TRBJ2-3, with 13 bases identical to TRBD2. The V gene's germline CDR1 is SGHTA and CDR2 FQGNSA. V lost 5 bases, J lost 4 bases, and 3 bases stayed unmatched. The CDR3 loop spans 15 amino acids. Here the CDR3 reads CASSIGTSGADTQYF. The CDR3 DNA sequence: TGTGCCAGCAGCATAGGGACTAGCGGGGCAGATACGCAGTATTTT. Drawing the rest from reference TRBV7-2 and TRBJ2-3, the complete variable domain is GAGVSQSPSNKVTEKGKDVELRCDPISGHTALYWYRQSLGQGLEFLIYFQGNSAPDKSGLPSDRFSAERTGGSVSTLTIQRTQQEDSAVYLCASSIGTSGADTQYFGPGTRLTVL.

This CDR3 reads CASSSTTPNYGYTF. The CDR3 nucleotides are TGTGCCAGCAGTTCCACAACCCCAAACTATGGCTACACCTTC. The chain joins TRBV27 to TRBJ1-2; D gene unclear. The CDR3 length is 14 residues. Trimming shortened V by 4 bases and J by 2 bases, and 11 bases separated the two germline ends. CDR1 is MNHEY and CDR2 is SMNVEV in the germline V gene (reference sequence).

The genes are TRBV5-1 and TRBJ2-3; 8 bases align to TRBD1. The CDR3 contains 15 residues. CDR1 SGHRS and CDR2 YFSETQ come from the germline V gene. The J segment lost 0 bases and the V segment lost 1 base, leaving 1 base of the junction unmatched. The CDR3 spells CASSLRTGSTDTQYF. The CDR3 DNA is TGCGCCAGCAGCTTGAGGACAGGGAGCACAGATACGCAGTATTTT.

This clone was found once. The V gene is TRBV4-1, the J gene TRBJ2-1; D may be TRBD2 (7 bases). With 4 bases removed from V and 5 bases from J, the gap between germline ends came to 24 bases. The CDR3 extends over 18 amino acids. Per germline, CDR1 MGHRA and CDR2 YSYEKL. CDR3 in amino acids: CASSLQLRGASGDNEQFF. CDR3 coding DNA: TGCGCCAGCAGCCTTCAACTAAGGGGGGCTAGCGGAGACAATGAGCAGTTCTTC.

The chain combines TRBV19 with TRBJ1-2; tentatively, D is TRBD1 (5 bases). The V end lost 9 bases, the J end lost 5 bases, and 16 bases lay between the germline ends. CDR3 length equals 13 residues. Germline-derived CDR1 and CDR2 are LNHDA and SQIVND (reference sequence). CDR3 amino acids: CASLPGAGYGYTF. In nucleotides, the CDR3 is TGTGCCAGCCTACCCGGGGCCGGGTATGGCTACACCTTC.

The chain joins TRBV11-1 to TRBJ1-1; no clear D gene. CDR3 length: 14 amino acids. V was trimmed by 4 bases and J by 0 bases, leaving 9 bases between them. Germline V gene lookup returns CDR1 SGHAT and CDR2 FQDESV (reference sequence). The chain's CDR3 is CASSYLEVNTEAFF. In DNA form, the CDR3 reads TGTGCCAGCAGCTACCTCGAAGTGAACACTGAAGCTTTCTTT.

V is TRBV29-1 and J is TRBJ2-5, with a possible D match to TRBD2 (6 bases). The CDR3 runs 13 residues. The ends were cut back, 4 bases at V and 5 bases at J, with 14 bases in the middle. Germline CDR1 and CDR2: SQVTM and ANQGSEA. CDR3 DNA: TGCAGCGTTGGTCTCAATGGGGGGGAGACCCAGTACTTC. Encoded protein: CSVGLNGGETQYF. Together with reference TRBV29-1 and TRBJ2-5, the CDR3 gives the full variable domain: SAVISQKPSRDICQRGTSLTIQCQVDSQVTMMFWYRQQPGQSLTLIATANQGSEATYESGFVIDKFPISRPNLTFSTLTVSNMSPEDSSIYLCSVGLNGGETQYFGPGTRLLVL.

The chain combines TRBV5-4 with TRBJ1-6; TRBD1 agrees at 8 bases. The trim removed 0 bases at V and 8 bases at J, leaving 4 bases unmatched. The CDR3 is made up of 15 amino acids. Germline CDR1 reads SGHNT; CDR2 reads YYREEE (reference sequence). CDR3 DNA sequence: TGTGCCAGCAGCTTGGGGACAGGGCATGATTCACCCCTCCACTTT. Its translation: CASSLGTGHDSPLHF.

V gene TRBV5-4 combines with J gene TRBJ1-1; no reliable D call. Trimming pared 2 bases from V and 5 bases from J, leaving 13 bases between. Germline V gene sequence: CDR1 SGHNT, CDR2 YYREEE (reference sequence). CDR3 length equals 14 residues. The DNA of the CDR3 is TGTGCCAGCAGCTTCTCCAACCTCCCTACTGAAGCTTTCTTT. It codes for CASSFSNLPTEAFF.

The rearrangement uses TRBV5-1 and TRBJ1-2, with 8 bases matching TRBD1. The J segment lost 5 bases and the V segment lost 0 bases, leaving 6 bases of the junction unmatched. CDR1 is SGHRS, CDR2 YFSETQ, per germline. The CDR3 runs to 15 residues. Written as DNA, the CDR3 is TGCGCCAGCAGCTTGGGTGGACAGGGAGGATATGGCTACACCTTC. Amino acid sequence: CASSLGGQGGYGYTF.

V usage is TRBV7-6 and J usage is TRBJ1-1; TRBD1 is a possible D gene (6 bases). Deletions cut 5 bases from V and 4 bases from J, with 11 bases between. The CDR3 length is 13 residues. Per germline, CDR1 SGHVS and CDR2 FNYEAQ. CDR3 residues: CASSRGRTTEAFF. The CDR3 DNA reads as TGTGCCAGCAGCCGGGGGCGAACCACTGAAGCTTTCTTT.

This clone was seen a single time. The chain employs TRBV10-3 and TRBJ1-4, with a weak D call TRBD1 (5 bases). Germline V CDR1 and CDR2: ENHRY, SYGVKD. The CDR3 has 16 residues. V lost 3 bases and J 3 bases, leaving 14 bases between the germline ends. DNA for the CDR3: TGTGCCATCAGTGATTCAGGGTACGGTTCTAATGAAAAACTGTTTTTT. Protein sequence: CAISDSGYGSNEKLFF.

This clone came up once. This CDR3 reads CASGELRSAFYEQYF. The CDR3 DNA reads as TGTGCCAGCGGCGAACTCCGTAGCGCGTTCTACGAGCAGTACTTC. The rearrangement uses TRBV2 and TRBJ2-7; a possible D gene is TRBD2 (5 bases). V dropped 8 bases and J dropped 3 bases, with 20 bases sitting between them. The CDR3 spans 15 residues. Germline loops: CDR1 SNHLY, CDR2 FYNNEI.

The genes are TRBV6-6 and TRBJ2-1, with 7 positions matching TRBD2. Trimming at V came to 4 bases and at J to 7 bases, leaving 4 bases not matched to a gene. Germline values: CDR1 MNHNY, CDR2 SVGAGI (reference sequence). The CDR3 totals 13 residues. CDR3: CASSFVGGNEQFF. CDR3 DNA sequence: TGTGCCAGCAGTTTCGTCGGGGGGAATGAGCAGTTCTTC.

To note about this clone: The identical CDR3 is also encoded by other nucleotide sequences in the sample. Written as DNA, the CDR3 is TGTGCCAGCAGCCTATCTTATGCCAGACGGGTCGAGCAGTACTTC. This sequence encodes CASSLSYARRVEQYF. This rearrangement joins TRBV11-3 to TRBJ2-7; D gene uncertain. The CDR3 length is 15 residues. Germline CDR1 reads SGHNT; CDR2 reads YENEEA. V gave up 5 bases and J gave up 6 bases, with 20 bases separating them.

The J gene is TRBJ2-3, the V gene TRBV11-2; D tentatively reads TRBD1 or TRBD2 (5 bases each). V was clipped by 5 bases and J by 0 bases, with 18 bases between them. CDR3 length equals 17 residues. Germline V gives CDR1 SGHAT, CDR2 FQNNGV. The CDR3 nucleotides read TGTGCCAGCAGCCCAAGGGGTGGCGGGCGAAGCACAGATACGCAGTATTTT. Translating gives CASSPRGGGRSTDTQYF.